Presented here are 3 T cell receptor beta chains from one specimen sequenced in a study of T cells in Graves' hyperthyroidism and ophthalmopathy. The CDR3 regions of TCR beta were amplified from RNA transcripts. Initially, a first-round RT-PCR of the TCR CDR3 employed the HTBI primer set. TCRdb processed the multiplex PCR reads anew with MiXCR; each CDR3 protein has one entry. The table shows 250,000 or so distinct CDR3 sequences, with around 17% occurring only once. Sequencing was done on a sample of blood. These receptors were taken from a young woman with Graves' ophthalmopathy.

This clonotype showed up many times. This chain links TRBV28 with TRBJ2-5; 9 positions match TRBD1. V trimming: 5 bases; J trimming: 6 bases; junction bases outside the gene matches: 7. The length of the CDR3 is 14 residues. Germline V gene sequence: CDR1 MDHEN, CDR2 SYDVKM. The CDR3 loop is CASSAPGQGKTQYF. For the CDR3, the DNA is TGTGCCAGCAGTGCCCCGGGACAGGGAAAGACCCAGTACTTC.

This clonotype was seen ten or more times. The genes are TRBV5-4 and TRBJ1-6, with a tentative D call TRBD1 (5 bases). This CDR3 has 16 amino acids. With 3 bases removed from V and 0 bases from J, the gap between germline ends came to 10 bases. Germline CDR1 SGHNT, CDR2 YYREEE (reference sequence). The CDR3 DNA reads TGTGCCAGCAGCTCTCCAGGGAGCTCCTATAATTCACCCCTCCACTTT. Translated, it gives CASSSPGSSYNSPLHF.

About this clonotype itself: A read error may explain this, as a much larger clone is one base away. The CDR3 DNA sequence: TGTGCCAGCAGCTTGGTCCAGGGGGCAGGTACGCAGTATTTT. It codes for CASSLVQGAGTQYF. The chain carries TRBV5-5 and TRBJ2-3, with TRBD1 identical over 8 bases. The V and J ends lost 0 bases and 8 bases, in that order; junction bases with no gene match: 5. The CDR3 covers 14 residues. The germline CDR1 and CDR2 sequences are SGHKS and YYEKEE (reference sequence). Supplemented by reference TRBV5-5 and TRBJ2-3, the full variable domain reads DAGVTQSPTHLIKTRGQQVTLRCSPISGHKSVSWYQQVLGQGPQFIFQYYEKEERGRGNFPDRFSARQFPNYSSELNVNALLLGDSALYLCASSLVQGAGTQYFGPGTRLTVL.